One and the same sample provided the 32 T cell receptor beta chains below, sequenced in a study of blood T cell repertoires in COVID-19 (TCRdb year 2020). Receptor libraries were prepared by the immunoSEQ multiplex PCR assay. TCRdb's version of the immuneACCESS table is confined to in-frame rearrangements and falls short of the full clone set. An unresolved V gene accounts for under half of the shortfall where checked; the remainder is of unknown origin. The sample table contains about 320,000 clones; only one count was recorded for nearly 90% of them. Clones ranked in the top ten supply approximately 5.4% of the sample. Material for sequencing was PBMCs or T cells enriched from blood (not recorded which). Receptor source: a woman aged 30 to 39 who had recovered from COVID-19.

Note on this clone: Other DNA sequences in this sample translate to the same CDR3. V usage is TRBV29-1 and J usage is TRBJ1-2; D gene uncertain. This CDR3 has 11 residues. Germline values: CDR1 SQVTM, CDR2 ANQGSEA. V lost 6 bases and J 1 base, leaving 6 bases between the germline ends. This CDR3 reads CSVGGNYGYTF. CDR3 nucleotides: TGCAGCGTAGGCGGTAACTATGGCTACACCTTC.

The V call is TRBV7-9, the J call TRBJ2-7; 7 bases match TRBD2. Trimming at V came to 5 bases and at J to 1 base, leaving 8 bases not matched to a gene. The CDR3 consists of 15 residues. The V gene's germline CDR1 is SEHNR and CDR2 FQNEAQ (reference sequence). The CDR3 DNA reads as TGTGCCAGCAGCCCCGGGAGCGGGGTATCCTACGAGCAGTACTTC. Amino acid sequence: CASSPGSGVSYEQYF.

This chain links TRBV6-5 with TRBJ1-5; D possibly corresponds to TRBD1 (5 bases). V dropped 4 bases and J dropped 5 bases, with 9 bases sitting between them. The germline V gene encodes CDR1 MNHEY and CDR2 SVGAGI. CDR3 length: 13 amino acids. CDR3 DNA: TGTGCCAGCAGTTTCGGGGGTGATCAGCCCCAGCATTTT. Its translation is CASSFGGDQPQHF.

The chain couples TRBV2 to TRBJ1-5; D unclear. Germline CDR1 reads SNHLY; CDR2 reads FYNNEI. Trimming shortened V by 3 bases and J by 4 bases, and 16 bases separated the two germline ends. The CDR3 covers 16 residues. CDR3 bases: TGTGCCAGCAGTGATCTCTTGACCGGAGGGAATCAGCCCCAGCATTTT. The encoded protein is CASSDLLTGGNQPQHF. Complete variable domain (other parts from reference TRBV2 and TRBJ1-5): EPEVTQTPSHQVTQMGQEVILRCVPISNHLYFYWYRQILGQKVEFLVSFYNNEISEKSEIFDDQFSVERPDGSNFTLKIRSTKLEDSAMYFCASSDLLTGGNQPQHFGDGTRLSIL.

This clone has just a few counts. This rearrangement joins TRBV12-5 to TRBJ1-1; D remains ambiguous. Per germline, CDR1 LGHNT and CDR2 FRNRAP. The V end was cut by 0 bases, the J end by 1 base, with 9 bases between. The CDR3 contains 15 residues. In DNA, the CDR3 is TGTGCTAGTGGTTTGGTACTGGGCAGGAACACTGAAGCTTTCTTT. This encodes CASGLVLGRNTEAFF.

This chain connects TRBV2 to TRBJ2-5; TRBD2 might be the D (5 bases). CDR3 length: 14 amino acids. Between the trimmed V and J ends, which lost 2 bases and 4 bases, there was a span of 11 bases. CDR1 is SNHLY, CDR2 FYNNEI, per germline. The CDR3 loop reads CASSESGRRETQYF. The CDR3 DNA sequence: TGTGCCAGCAGTGAATCGGGGAGACGAGAGACCCAGTACTTC.

The CDR3 DNA is TGTGCCAGCAGTTTCGACAGGGGCCGTGACTTCTACAATGAGCAGTTCTTC. It translates to CASSFDRGRDFYNEQFF. The V gene is TRBV6-2 or TRBV6-3, the J gene TRBJ2-1, with TRBD1 matching over 8 bases. This CDR3 comprises 17 residues. Unmatched junction bases numbered 11, after V lost 4 bases and J lost 3 bases. Germline CDR1 and CDR2: MNHEY and SVGEGT.

V gene TRBV6-6 combines with J gene TRBJ2-3; no definite D call. Trimming cost V 2 bases and J 1 base, with 10 bases left between them. This CDR3 contains 15 residues. In germline, CDR1 is MNHNY, CDR2 SVGAGI (reference sequence). CDR3 coding DNA: TGTGCCAGCAGTTACGGCAGATCCGGCACAGATACGCAGTATTTT. Translated: CASSYGRSGTDTQYF.

The rearrangement links TRBV30 to TRBJ1-2; D is possibly TRBD1 (5 bases). The CDR3 runs to 13 residues. Germline V gene sequence: CDR1 GTSNPN, CDR2 SVGIG (reference sequence). Deletions cut 4 bases from V and 1 base from J, with 10 bases between. The CDR3 region has the DNA TGTGCCTGGATTCCAGGGCATAACTATGGCTACACCTTC. Translated, it gives CAWIPGHNYGYTF. Combining the CDR3 with reference TRBV30 and TRBJ1-2 gives the whole variable domain SQTIHQWPATLVQPVGSPLSLECTVEGTSNPNLYWYRQAAGRGLQLLFYSVGIGQISSEVPQNLSASRPQDRQFILSSKKLLLSDSGFYLCAWIPGHNYGYTFGSGTRLTVV.

As DNA, the CDR3 is TGCGCCAGCAGCCAGGGCTACTCCTACGAGCAGTACTTC. Translated: CASSQGYSYEQYF. The chain carries TRBV5-1 and TRBJ2-7; TRBD1 is a possible D gene (5 bases). In germline, CDR1 is SGHRS, CDR2 YFSETQ. This CDR3 region has 13 residues. V was cut by 4 bases and J by 0 bases, with 8 bases left in between.

V is TRBV14 and J is TRBJ1-6; 7 nucleotides match TRBD1. This CDR3 comprises 19 residues. V was clipped by 4 bases and J by 8 bases; unmatched bases: 20. The germline V gene encodes CDR1 SGHDN and CDR2 FVKESK. The CDR3 DNA reads as TGTGCCAGCAGCCCCTGGGGGTTAGGGGGCGAAAAAAGTGATTCACCCCTCCACTTT. As protein: CASSPWGLGGEKSDSPLHF.

The chain couples TRBV9 to TRBJ1-1; no clear D gene. The V gene lost 0 bases and the J gene lost 3 bases, with 6 bases spanning the gap. Germline V gene lookup returns CDR1 SGDLS and CDR2 YYNGEE. This CDR3 is 13 amino acids long. DNA for the CDR3: TGTGCCAGCAGCGTAGTCCCTGACACTGAAGCTTTCTTT. The encoded protein is CASSVVPDTEAFF. The whole variable domain, filled in from reference TRBV9 and TRBJ1-1, reads DSGVTQTPKHLITATGQRVTLRCSPRSGDLSVYWYQQSLDQGLQFLIQYYNGEERAKGNILERFSAQQFPDLHSELNLSSLELGDSALYFCASSVVPDTEAFFGQGTRLTVV.

The chain joins TRBV2 to TRBJ2-4, with 10 bases matching TRBD1. Losses at the gene ends were 8 bases for V and 1 base for J; bases not matched to a gene: 11. The length of the CDR3 is 17 residues. Germline assignment: CDR1 SNHLY and CDR2 FYNNEI. As DNA, the CDR3 is TGTGCCAGCCTGCGGGACAGGGGTCTCCCGGCCAAAAACATTCAGTACTTC. Translating it yields CASLRDRGLPAKNIQYF.

J is TRBJ1-6 and V is TRBV11-2; D call uncertain. Germline CDR1 and CDR2: SGHAT and FQNNGV. The germline V and J ends were trimmed by 5 bases and 0 bases, with 8 bases remaining between them. The CDR3 is 15 amino acids. This CDR3 is CASSEEFSYNSPLHF. For the CDR3, the DNA is TGTGCCAGCAGCGAGGAGTTCTCCTATAATTCACCCCTCCACTTT.

V gene TRBV7-2 combines with J gene TRBJ1-6; 10 positions match TRBD1. The V segment lost 5 bases and the J segment 9 bases; nucleotides outside the gene matches: 7. There are 15 residues in the CDR3. Germline assignment: CDR1 SGHTA and CDR2 FQGNSA. CDR3 bases: TGTGCCAGCAGCCCACTTGGGACAGGGGTTTCACCCCTCCACTTT. Protein sequence: CASSPLGTGVSPLHF.

This chain links TRBV19 with TRBJ1-2, with 7 nucleotides matching TRBD1. CDR3 size: 14 residues. Germline CDR1 and CDR2: LNHDA and SQIVND (reference sequence). J gave up 1 base and V 5 bases, and 4 bases lay outside the gene matches. This CDR3 is CASSLDRVNYGYTF. The CDR3 DNA follows: TGTGCCAGTAGTCTCGACAGGGTTAACTATGGCTACACCTTC.

With regard to this clone: In the same sample, other DNA sequences code for this CDR3. The chain carries TRBV30 and TRBJ1-5; D is uncertain. Germline lookup yields CDR1 GTSNPN and CDR2 SVGIG (reference sequence). Trimming took 3 bases from V and 2 from J, leaving 11 bases between them. The CDR3 totals 14 residues. In DNA, the CDR3 is TGTGCCTGGAGCCCCGGGGTTGGCAATCAGCCCCAGCATTTT. Translated, it gives CAWSPGVGNQPQHF.

This sequence joins TRBV6-5 and TRBJ2-3; 9 nucleotides line up with TRBD1. The CDR3 covers 15 residues. V lost 9 bases and J lost 4; bases outside the gene matches: 11. The germline V gene has CDR1 MNHEY and CDR2 SVGAGI. The CDR3 sequence: CASALRTGAPDTQYF. For the CDR3, the DNA is TGTGCCAGTGCCCTGAGGACAGGGGCCCCAGATACGCAGTATTTT.

V and J are TRBV9 and TRBJ1-4; D not resolved. Germline V CDR1 and CDR2: SGDLS, YYNGEE. The CDR3 has 17 amino acids. The V end was cut by 0 bases, the J end by 0 bases, with 12 bases between. The CDR3 DNA reads TGTGCCAGCAGCGTAGAGGCCGGGGAAGCAACTAATGAAAAACTGTTTTTT. Its protein product is CASSVEAGEATNEKLFF.

In nucleotides, the CDR3 is TGTGCCAGTAGTACCCCCGGTGGGCCCCAGCATTTT. Translation: CASSTPGGPQHF. This chain connects TRBV19 to TRBJ1-5; D gene uncertain. Germline values: CDR1 LNHDA, CDR2 SQIVND (reference sequence). Trimming pared 4 bases from V and 9 bases from J, leaving 10 bases between. This CDR3 is built from 12 residues.

V gene TRBV5-1 combines with J gene TRBJ1-6; possible D gene TRBD1, 5 bases. With 0 bases removed from V and 9 bases from J, the gap between germline ends came to 13 bases. The germline CDR1 and CDR2 sequences are SGHRS and YFSETQ. The CDR3 length is 15 residues. The CDR3 DNA reads TGCGCCAGCAGCTTGGGGGGGGTCCAAGGTTCACCCCTCCACTTT. Translation: CASSLGGVQGSPLHF.

As for this clone: The same CDR3 is also encoded by other DNA sequences in this sample. J is TRBJ1-2 and V is TRBV3-1 (or the pseudogene TRBV3-2); perhaps TRBD1 as D (6 bases). Germline CDR1 LGHDT, CDR2 YNNKEL (reference sequence). This CDR3 comprises 14 residues. V lost 0 bases to trimming and J lost 2 bases, with 7 bases between them. In DNA, the CDR3 is TGTGCCAGCAGCCAAGATACAGGGAACTATGGCTACACCTTC. Amino acids: CASSQDTGNYGYTF.

V usage is TRBV18 and J usage is TRBJ1-2; no reliable D call. The CDR3 spans 13 residues. Germline V gene lookup returns CDR1 KGHSH and CDR2 LQKENI. Trimming stripped 3 bases from V and 5 bases from J, with 10 bases between. The CDR3 here is CASSPRNGYGYTF. CDR3 in DNA: TGTGCCAGCTCACCCAGAAACGGGTATGGCTACACCTTC.

Comment on this clone: At the DNA level, this CDR3 is encoded by other sequences in the same sample as well. The chain couples TRBV30 to TRBJ1-1, with a weak D call TRBD1 (6 bases). This CDR3 is 13 amino acids long. The germline V gene has CDR1 GTSNPN and CDR2 SVGIG (reference sequence). V was trimmed by 1 base and J by 3 bases, leaving 9 bases between them. CDR3 sequence reads: CAWSGGLYTEAFF. In DNA, the CDR3 is TGTGCCTGGAGTGGGGGGCTCTACACTGAAGCTTTCTTT.

The chain combines TRBV5-1 with TRBJ2-5; 8 bases are a match to TRBD1. Trimming removed 3 bases from V and 5 bases from J; junction bases left unmatched: 9. The CDR3 is 15 amino acids. Per germline, CDR1 SGHRS and CDR2 YFSETQ. CDR3 DNA: TGCGCCAGCAGCTACGGACAGGGAGGTACGGAGACCCAGTACTTC. Translation: CASSYGQGGTETQYF.

The chain uses TRBV9 and TRBJ1-2, with D perhaps TRBD1 (5 bases). Germline V gives CDR1 SGDLS, CDR2 YYNGEE. The CDR3 totals 13 residues. V gave up 3 bases and J gave up 4 bases, with 10 bases separating them. In nucleotides, the CDR3 is TGTGCCAGCAGCGCTAGAGACAGCTATGGCTACACCTTC. It yields the protein CASSARDSYGYTF.

This clone was counted once. The rearrangement joins TRBV3-1 (or the pseudogene TRBV3-2) to TRBJ2-3; TRBD1 matches at 7 bases. Germline assignment: CDR1 LGHDT and CDR2 YNNKEL (reference sequence). The CDR3 runs 12 residues. V lost 6 bases to trimming and J lost 7 bases; unmatched junction nucleotides: 4. The chain's CDR3 is CASRQGQHTQYF. The CDR3 coding sequence is TGTGCCAGCAGACAGGGACAGCATACGCAGTATTTT.

The rearrangement links TRBV11-2 to TRBJ2-1, with 9 bases that match TRBD2. Germline V gene data show CDR1 as SGHAT and CDR2 as FQNNGV. This CDR3 is built from 16 residues. Trimming cost V 4 bases and J 8 bases; bases outside gene matches: 12. CDR3 bases: TGTGCCAGCAGCTCCAAGGGTGCGGGGGGGAGTGATGAGCAGTTCTTC. Its translation is CASSSKGAGGSDEQFF. The full variable domain, its missing parts supplied by reference TRBV11-2 and TRBJ2-1, is EAGVAQSPRYKIIEKRQSVAFWCNPISGHATLYWYQQILGQGPKLLIQFQNNGVVDDSQLPKDRFSAERLKGVDSTLKIQPAKLEDSAVYLCASSSKGAGGSDEQFFGPGTRLTVL.

The rearrangement joins TRBV3-1 (or the pseudogene TRBV3-2) to TRBJ1-2, with TRBD1 matching 9 bases. V was pared by 3 bases and J by 8 bases, with 10 bases of the junction left unmatched. Per the germline V gene, CDR1 is LGHDT and CDR2 is YNNKEL (reference sequence). The CDR3 extends over 15 amino acids. CDR3 sequence: CASSHATGTGQGYTF. CDR3 DNA: TGTGCCAGCAGCCATGCCACCGGGACAGGGCAGGGCTACACCTTC.

This clone was found once. The V call is TRBV6-1, the J call TRBJ2-2; 10 bases agree with TRBD2. The V gene's germline CDR1 is MNHNS and CDR2 SASEGT. Trimming cost V 3 bases and J 0 bases; bases outside gene matches: 7. This CDR3 spans 18 amino acids. CDR3 sequence: CASSDGLAGAANTGELFF. The CDR3 DNA reads as TGTGCCAGCAGTGACGGTCTAGCGGGGGCCGCGAACACCGGGGAGCTGTTTTTT.

The chain employs TRBV4-1 and TRBJ1-4; D might be TRBD1 (5 bases). CDR1 and CDR2 (germline): MGHRA, YSYEKL. Trimming cost V 3 bases and J 11 bases, with 10 bases left between them. There are 12 residues in the CDR3. CDR3 DNA: TGCGCCAGCAGCCAGGGGGGGTGGAAACTGTTTTTT. This gives the protein CASSQGGWKLFF.

In this sample, this clone turned up once. This chain uses TRBV18 with TRBJ1-2; 7 bases fit TRBD1. The J segment lost 6 bases and the V segment lost 5 bases, leaving 12 bases of the junction unmatched. This CDR3 has 15 residues. Germline CDR1 is KGHSH and CDR2 is LQKENI. Here the CDR3 reads CASSVKQGPRDGYTF. CDR3 coding DNA: TGTGCCAGCTCAGTAAAACAGGGGCCGCGGGATGGCTACACCTTC. Supplemented by reference TRBV18 and TRBJ1-2, the full variable domain reads NAGVMQNPRHLVRRRGQEARLRCSPMKGHSHVYWYRQLPEEGLKFMVYLQKENIIDESGMPKERFSAEFPKEGPSILRIQQVVRGDSAAYFCASSVKQGPRDGYTFGSGTRLTVV.